Listed below are T cell receptor beta chains from one sample, sequenced in a study of T cell repertoires in cytomegalovirus infection. No antigen is known for these receptors. Using its own MiXCR run on the reads, TCRdb lists one record per CDR3 protein. The sample records roughly 310,000 distinct CDR3 sequences, roughly 29% being singletons. The sample was cultured PBMCs, taken from culture after CMV antigen stimulation. Source of these receptors: a human donor in good health (CMV status not recorded). Some clones in this sample may be carry-over from other donors' samples. The CDR3 runs from the conserved cysteine through the conserved F or W. D genes are given only for firm matches. The listing skips clone size in some rows; elsewhere it reads once, few, many or a size class.

D gene: TRBD1
V gene: TRBV7-6
clone size: few
J gene: TRBJ2-7
CDR3 protein: CASSLAPGGSYEQYF
CDR3 DNA: TGTGCCAGCAGCTTGGCTCCAGGGGGCTCCTACGAGCAGTACTTC

D gene: TRBD2
V gene: TRBV5-1
clone size: once
J gene: TRBJ2-5
CDR3 protein: CASSLTPAARPSGGFQETQYF
CDR3 DNA: TGCGCCAGCAGCTTAACTCCCGCCGCTAGGCCTAGCGGGGGGTTCCAAGAGACCCAGTACTTC

D gene: -
V gene: TRBV5-4
clone size: -
J gene: TRBJ1-2
CDR3 protein: CASSLKDYGYTF
CDR3 DNA: TGTGCCAGCAGCTTGAAGGACTATGGCTACACCTTC

D gene: -
V gene: TRBV15
clone size: -
J gene: TRBJ2-3
CDR3 protein: CATSRDPGLRTDTQYF
CDR3 DNA: TGTGCCACCAGCAGAGATCCCGGACTTCGCACAGATACGCAGTATTTT

D gene: TRBD2
V gene: TRBV4-2
clone size: many
J gene: TRBJ2-1
CDR3 protein: CASSLSGGANENEQFF
CDR3 DNA: TGTGCCAGCAGCCTCAGCGGGGGGGCAAATGAGAATGAGCAGTTCTTC

D gene: TRBD2
V gene: TRBV29-1
clone size: few
J gene: TRBJ2-1
CDR3 protein: CSVSGLADLPFF
CDR3 DNA: TGCAGCGTTTCGGGACTAGCGGACCTCCCGTTCTTC

D gene: -
V gene: TRBV7-3
clone size: -
J gene: TRBJ2-1
CDR3 protein: CASSSTSGIEQFF
CDR3 DNA: TGTGCCAGCAGCTCCACATCAGGGATTGAGCAGTTCTTC

D gene: TRBD2
V gene: TRBV4-2
clone size: few
J gene: TRBJ2-3
CDR3 protein: CASSQEGSGSGSTDTQYF
CDR3 DNA: TGTGCCAGCAGCCAAGAGGGTAGCGGGAGTGGGAGCACAGATACGCAGTATTTT

D gene: TRBD2
V gene: TRBV25-1
clone size: -
J gene: TRBJ2-3
CDR3 protein: CASTEAGGPGTQYF
CDR3 DNA: TGTGCCAGCACCGAGGCGGGAGGGCCGGGGACGCAGTATTTT

D gene: -
V gene: TRBV28
clone size: -
J gene: TRBJ1-5
CDR3 protein: CASSLEAWGSNQPQHF
CDR3 DNA: TGTGCCAGCAGTTTAGAGGCATGGGGAAGCAATCAGCCCCAGCATTTT

D gene: TRBD2
V gene: TRBV11-2
clone size: -
J gene: TRBJ2-3
CDR3 protein: CASSRGLAGGPDTQYF
CDR3 DNA: TGTGCCAGCAGCCGGGGACTAGCGGGAGGGCCTGATACGCAGTATTTT

D gene: TRBD1
V gene: TRBV10-3
clone size: many
J gene: TRBJ1-1
CDR3 protein: CAISDPTGGRRTEAFF
CDR3 DNA: TGTGCCATCAGTGACCCGACAGGGGGTCGGCGTACTGAAGCTTTCTTT

D gene: -
V gene: TRBV12-3/TRBV12-4
clone size: once
J gene: TRBJ1-3
CDR3 protein: CASLLRTSSGNTIYF
CDR3 DNA: TGTGCCAGCCTCTTGAGGACGAGCTCTGGAAACACCATATATTTT

D gene: -
V gene: TRBV12-3/TRBV12-4
clone size: -
J gene: TRBJ1-1
CDR3 protein: CASSPRDRGTEAFF
CDR3 DNA: TGTGCCAGTAGTCCCAGGGATAGGGGGACTGAAGCTTTCTTT

D gene: -
V gene: TRBV20-1
clone size: few
J gene: TRBJ2-7
CDR3 protein: CSARAGANTYEQYF
CDR3 DNA: TGCAGTGCTAGAGCGGGGGCGAACACCTACGAGCAGTACTTC

D gene: -
V gene: TRBV7-2
clone size: few
J gene: TRBJ2-7
CDR3 protein: CASSQRAGDSSYEQYF
CDR3 DNA: TGTGCCAGCAGCCAGCGGGCAGGGGATAGCTCCTACGAGCAGTACTTC

D gene: -
V gene: TRBV28
clone size: -
J gene: TRBJ1-6
CDR3 protein: CASSLMDSPLHF
CDR3 DNA: TGTGCCAGCAGTTTAATGGATTCACCCCTCCACTTT

D gene: -
V gene: TRBV20-1
clone size: once
J gene: TRBJ2-3
CDR3 protein: CSAQGTSTDTQYF
CDR3 DNA: TGCAGTGCTCAAGGGACTAGCACAGATACGCAGTATTTT

D gene: -
V gene: TRBV10-3
clone size: -
J gene: TRBJ1-2
CDR3 protein: CAISAGTDPDTF
CDR3 DNA: TGTGCCATCAGTGCTGGGACGGACCCCGACACCTTC

D gene: -
V gene: TRBV28
clone size: -
J gene: TRBJ1-2
CDR3 protein: CATLLKGGRRYGYTF
CDR3 DNA: TGTGCCACCCTGCTCAAGGGGGGGCGACGGTATGGCTACACCTTC

D gene: -
V gene: TRBV29-1
clone size: few
J gene: TRBJ1-1
CDR3 protein: CSVDKNTEAFF
CDR3 DNA: TGCAGCGTGGATAAGAACACTGAAGCTTTCTTT

D gene: TRBD1
V gene: TRBV2
clone size: -
J gene: TRBJ2-5
CDR3 protein: CASRRGTGQYF
CDR3 DNA: TGTGCCAGCAGGAGAGGGACAGGGCAGTACTTC

D gene: TRBD2
V gene: TRBV10-3
clone size: few
J gene: TRBJ2-1
CDR3 protein: CAIKAGTSGRNEQFF
CDR3 DNA: TGTGCCATCAAGGCCGGGACTAGCGGGAGGAATGAGCAGTTCTTC

D gene: -
V gene: TRBV7-9
clone size: few
J gene: TRBJ1-1
CDR3 protein: CASSPWDKNTEAFF
CDR3 DNA: TGTGCCAGCAGCCCATGGGACAAAAACACTGAAGCTTTCTTT

D gene: -
V gene: TRBV12-3/TRBV12-4
clone size: many
J gene: TRBJ2-3
CDR3 protein: CASRDDTQYF
CDR3 DNA: TGTGCCAGCAGGGATGATACGCAGTATTTT

D gene: -
V gene: TRBV7-8
clone size: many
J gene: TRBJ2-1
CDR3 protein: CASNDPDILSYNEQFF
CDR3 DNA: TGTGCCAGCAACGACCCGGACATCCTCTCCTACAATGAGCAGTTCTTC

D gene: -
V gene: TRBV18
clone size: few
J gene: TRBJ2-1
CDR3 protein: CASSPLGGRKFF
CDR3 DNA: TGTGCCAGCTCACCGCTAGGGGGAAGGAAGTTCTTC

D gene: -
V gene: TRBV19
clone size: -
J gene: TRBJ1-5
CDR3 protein: CASSYLRENQPQHF
CDR3 DNA: TGTGCCAGTAGTTACTTGAGGGAAAATCAGCCCCAGCATTTT

D gene: -
V gene: TRBV10-3
clone size: -
J gene: TRBJ1-1
CDR3 protein: CAISESLGMNTEAFF
CDR3 DNA: TGTGCCATCAGTGAGTCTTTAGGGATGAACACTGAAGCTTTCTTT

D gene: TRBD2
V gene: TRBV12-3/TRBV12-4
clone size: many
J gene: TRBJ2-3
CDR3 protein: CASSGGAGRVDTDTQYF
CDR3 DNA: TGTGCCAGCAGCGGGGGGGCTGGGCGGGTGGACACAGATACGCAGTATTTT